This TCR beta chain was identified during a study of blood T cell repertoires in COVID-19. Here immunoSEQ multiplex PCR was the method, and the copy in TCRdb shows in-frame clones only, minus some. The sample has 110,000 to 150,000 clones; under 85% are singletons. This CDR3 spans 15 amino acids. Germline CDR1 SNHLY, CDR2 FYNNEI. With V trimmed by 3 bases and J by 8 bases, 5 bases remained unmatched. V gene TRBV2 combines with J gene TRBJ2-1, with 12 bases that match TRBD2. Material: peripheral blood. This receptor was taken from a human donor in a cohort sampled during active COVID-19. DNA for the CDR3: TGTGCCAGCAGTGACCTAGCGGGAGGGTTCGATGAGCAGTTCTTC. It specifies CASSDLAGGFDEQFF. The full variable domain, with the rest looked up from reference TRBV2 and TRBJ2-1, is EPEVTQTPSHQVTQMGQEVILRCVPISNHLYFYWYRQILGQKVEFLVSFYNNEISEKSEIFDDQFSVERPDGSNFTLKIRSTKLEDSAMYFCASSDLAGGFDEQFFGPGTRLTVL.